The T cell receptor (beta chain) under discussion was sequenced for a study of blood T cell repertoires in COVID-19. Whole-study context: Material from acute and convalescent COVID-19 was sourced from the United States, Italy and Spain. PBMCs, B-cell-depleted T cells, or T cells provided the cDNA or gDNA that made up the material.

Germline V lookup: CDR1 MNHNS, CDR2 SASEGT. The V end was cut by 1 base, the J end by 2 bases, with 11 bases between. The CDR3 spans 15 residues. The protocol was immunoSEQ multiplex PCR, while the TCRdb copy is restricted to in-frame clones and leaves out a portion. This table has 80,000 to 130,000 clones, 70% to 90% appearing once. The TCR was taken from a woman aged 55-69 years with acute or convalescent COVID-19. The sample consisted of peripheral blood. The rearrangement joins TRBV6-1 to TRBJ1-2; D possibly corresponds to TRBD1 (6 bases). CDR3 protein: CASSEVFGQNYGYTF. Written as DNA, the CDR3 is TGTGCCAGCAGTGAAGTTTTCGGACAGAACTATGGCTACACCTTC.